The rows below give T cell receptor beta chains drawn from one sample of a study of blood T cell repertoires in COVID-19. Sequencing used immunoSEQ multiplex PCR; TCRdb keeps in-frame clones, though not all of them. The sample includes some 51,000 clones, 80% to 95% of them seen just once. Source material: peripheral blood. The receptors stem from a human donor with active COVID-19. The donor label of this sample is uncertain. The CDR3 runs from the conserved cysteine through the conserved F or W. The order of the fields is J gene, V gene, clone size, D gene, CDR3 protein, CDR3 DNA. D genes are given only for firm matches. Only part of the rows carry a size: once, few, many, or a class if the clone is expanded.

J gene: TRBJ1-2
V gene: TRBV2
clone size: NA
D gene: NA
CDR3 protein: CASSGQISGYTF
CDR3 DNA: TGTGCCAGCAGTGGACAGATAAGTGGCTACACCTTC

J gene: TRBJ2-7
V gene: TRBV7-3
clone size: once
D gene: NA
CDR3 protein: CASSKTGLAYEQYF
CDR3 DNA: TGTGCCAGCAGCAAGACAGGTCTCGCCTACGAGCAGTACTTC

J gene: TRBJ2-2
V gene: TRBV11-2
clone size: NA
D gene: NA
CDR3 protein: CASSFTGELFF
CDR3 DNA: TGTGCCAGCTCTTTTACCGGGGAGCTGTTTTTT

J gene: TRBJ2-7
V gene: TRBV19
clone size: NA
D gene: NA
CDR3 protein: CASSPTTGSYEQYF
CDR3 DNA: TGTGCCAGTAGTCCGACAACAGGGTCCTACGAGCAGTACTTC

J gene: TRBJ2-3
V gene: TRBV5-1
clone size: NA
D gene: NA
CDR3 protein: CASSPPQVASTDTQYF
CDR3 DNA: TGCGCCAGCAGCCCTCCACAGGTGGCGAGCACAGATACGCAGTATTTT

J gene: TRBJ2-4
V gene: TRBV7-2
clone size: NA
D gene: NA
CDR3 protein: CASSPSRDTYIQYF
CDR3 DNA: TGTGCCAGCAGCCCGAGCCGGGACACATACATTCAGTACTTC

J gene: TRBJ1-1
V gene: TRBV5-1
clone size: NA
D gene: NA
CDR3 protein: CASSPGQNTEAFF
CDR3 DNA: TGCGCCAGCAGCCCCGGACAGAACACTGAAGCTTTCTTT

J gene: TRBJ2-1
V gene: TRBV28
clone size: NA
D gene: TRBD2
CDR3 protein: CALGGMRNEQFF
CDR3 DNA: TGTGCCCTGGGGGGGATGAGGAATGAGCAGTTCTTC

J gene: TRBJ2-5
V gene: TRBV13
clone size: NA
D gene: TRBD1
CDR3 protein: CASSPPQGAETQYF
CDR3 DNA: TGTGCCAGCAGCCCGCCACAGGGGGCTGAGACCCAGTACTTC

J gene: TRBJ1-1
V gene: TRBV19
clone size: NA
D gene: NA
CDR3 protein: CASSTTWDITEAFF
CDR3 DNA: TGTGCCAGTAGTACCACTTGGGACATCACTGAAGCTTTCTTT

J gene: TRBJ1-5
V gene: TRBV5-1
clone size: NA
D gene: TRBD1
CDR3 protein: CASSLAGTVHQPQHF
CDR3 DNA: TGCGCCAGCAGCTTGGCCGGGACAGTCCATCAGCCCCAGCATTTT

J gene: TRBJ2-1
V gene: TRBV12-5
clone size: NA
D gene: NA
CDR3 protein: CASGLVLGGGNSEQFF
CDR3 DNA: TGTGCTAGTGGTTTGGTACTAGGGGGGGGGAACAGTGAGCAGTTCTTC

J gene: TRBJ2-2
V gene: TRBV24-1
clone size: NA
D gene: NA
CDR3 protein: CATSDPRQGGTGELFF
CDR3 DNA: TGTGCCACCAGTGACCCCCGGCAGGGTGGCACCGGGGAGCTGTTTTTT

J gene: TRBJ2-3
V gene: TRBV7-2
clone size: NA
D gene: NA
CDR3 protein: CASSFRGSTDTQYF
CDR3 DNA: TGTGCCAGCAGCTTCCGAGGGAGCACAGATACGCAGTATTTT

J gene: TRBJ2-3
V gene: TRBV9
clone size: few
D gene: TRBD2
CDR3 protein: CASSVTSGRSTDTQYF
CDR3 DNA: TGTGCCAGCAGCGTGACTAGCGGGAGAAGCACAGATACGCAGTATTTT

J gene: TRBJ2-1
V gene: TRBV7-9
clone size: NA
D gene: NA
CDR3 protein: CAPGVEQFF
CDR3 DNA: TGTGCCCCCGGGGTCGAGCAGTTCTTC

J gene: TRBJ2-1
V gene: TRBV18
clone size: NA
D gene: NA
CDR3 protein: CASSPRDRYNEQFF
CDR3 DNA: TGTGCCAGCTCACCACGAGACAGATACAATGAGCAGTTCTTC

J gene: TRBJ1-6
V gene: TRBV7-9
clone size: NA
D gene: NA
CDR3 protein: CASSLAPGPGENSPLHF
CDR3 DNA: TGTGCCAGCAGCTTAGCGCCAGGGCCAGGGGAAAATTCACCCCTCCACTTT

J gene: TRBJ2-2
V gene: TRBV6-6
clone size: many
D gene: TRBD1
CDR3 protein: CASGRQGANTGELFF
CDR3 DNA: TGTGCCAGCGGCCGGCAGGGGGCGAACACCGGGGAGCTGTTTTTT

J gene: TRBJ2-7
V gene: TRBV6-1
clone size: NA
D gene: NA
CDR3 protein: CASSEGAPDEQYF
CDR3 DNA: TGTGCCAGCAGTGAAGGGGCACCAGACGAGCAGTACTTC

J gene: TRBJ1-2
V gene: TRBV19
clone size: NA
D gene: NA
CDR3 protein: CASSISSLDSFYGYTF
CDR3 DNA: TGTGCCAGTAGTATATCCTCCTTGGACAGTTTCTATGGCTACACCTTC

J gene: TRBJ1-4
V gene: TRBV9
clone size: NA
D gene: NA
CDR3 protein: CASSVDGGANEKLFF
CDR3 DNA: TGTGCCAGCAGCGTAGATGGGGGGGCGAATGAAAAACTGTTTTTT

J gene: TRBJ2-2
V gene: TRBV7-9
clone size: once
D gene: TRBD1
CDR3 protein: CASGGQGIVGELFF
CDR3 DNA: TGTGCCAGCGGGGGACAGGGGATCGTCGGGGAGCTGTTTTTT

J gene: TRBJ1-1
V gene: TRBV6-6
clone size: NA
D gene: NA
CDR3 protein: CATQAVRTEAFF
CDR3 DNA: TGTGCCACCCAGGCTGTCAGGACTGAAGCTTTCTTT

J gene: TRBJ1-4
V gene: TRBV7-2
clone size: NA
D gene: NA
CDR3 protein: CASSLEPGEKLFF
CDR3 DNA: TGTGCCAGCAGCTTAGAACCAGGGGAAAAACTGTTTTTT

J gene: TRBJ1-5
V gene: TRBV29-1
clone size: NA
D gene: NA
CDR3 protein: CSVATGINQPQHF
CDR3 DNA: TGCAGCGTAGCGACAGGAATCAATCAGCCCCAGCATTTT

J gene: TRBJ2-7
V gene: TRBV6-5
clone size: NA
D gene: NA
CDR3 protein: CASRPQDRRSYEQYF
CDR3 DNA: TGTGCCAGCAGACCACAAGACAGGCGATCCTACGAGCAGTACTTC

J gene: TRBJ2-3
V gene: TRBV25-1
clone size: NA
D gene: NA
CDR3 protein: CASSEQASTQIQQYF
CDR3 DNA: TGTGCCAGCAGTGAACAGGCCTCCACACAGATACAGCAGTATTTT

J gene: TRBJ2-1
V gene: TRBV10-2
clone size: NA
D gene: NA
CDR3 protein: CASSVASATYNEQFF
CDR3 DNA: TGCGCCAGCAGTGTGGCTAGCGCGACCTACAATGAGCAGTTCTTC

J gene: TRBJ1-2
V gene: TRBV6-2/TRBV6-3
clone size: NA
D gene: NA
CDR3 protein: CASSETAYGYTF
CDR3 DNA: TGTGCCAGCAGTGAGACAGCCTATGGCTACACCTTC

J gene: TRBJ2-1
V gene: TRBV7-6
clone size: NA
D gene: TRBD1
CDR3 protein: CASSHGQGAWYEQFF
CDR3 DNA: TGTGCCAGCAGTCACGGGCAGGGGGCTTGGTATGAGCAGTTCTTC

J gene: TRBJ1-3
V gene: TRBV30
clone size: few
D gene: NA
CDR3 protein: CAWSPRRGSAGNTIYF
CDR3 DNA: TGTGCCTGGAGTCCCCGTCGGGGTTCGGCTGGAAACACCATATATTTT

J gene: TRBJ1-2
V gene: TRBV19
clone size: NA
D gene: NA
CDR3 protein: CASSGYGYTF
CDR3 DNA: TGTGCCAGTAGCGGCTATGGCTACACCTTC

J gene: TRBJ1-4
V gene: TRBV7-9
clone size: NA
D gene: NA
CDR3 protein: CASSLNIEKLFF
CDR3 DNA: TGTGCCAGCAGCTTAAATATCGAAAAACTGTTTTTT

J gene: TRBJ2-5
V gene: TRBV5-1
clone size: NA
D gene: TRBD1
CDR3 protein: CASSLVGTGLRETQYF
CDR3 DNA: TGCGCCAGCAGCTTGGTGGGGACAGGGTTACGGGAGACCCAGTACTTC

J gene: TRBJ2-2
V gene: TRBV19
clone size: NA
D gene: TRBD2
CDR3 protein: CASTHRQGLAGVDTGELFF
CDR3 DNA: TGTGCCAGTACTCATCGACAGGGACTAGCGGGAGTAGACACCGGGGAGCTGTTTTTT

J gene: TRBJ1-5
V gene: TRBV18
clone size: NA
D gene: NA
CDR3 protein: CASSPENNQPQHF
CDR3 DNA: TGTGCCAGCTCACCCGAGAACAATCAGCCCCAGCATTTT

J gene: TRBJ2-2
V gene: TRBV7-9
clone size: NA
D gene: NA
CDR3 protein: CASEIGTPMSGELFF
CDR3 DNA: TGTGCCAGCGAAATCGGGACACCTATGTCCGGGGAGCTGTTTTTT

J gene: TRBJ2-7
V gene: TRBV7-8
clone size: NA
D gene: NA
CDR3 protein: CASSLSGAPLQNEQYF
CDR3 DNA: TGTGCCAGCAGCTTATCGGGAGCGCCACTTCAGAACGAGCAGTACTTC

J gene: TRBJ2-5
V gene: TRBV7-3
clone size: NA
D gene: TRBD1
CDR3 protein: CASSLGQGWAPQETQYF
CDR3 DNA: TGTGCCAGCAGCTTGGGACAGGGTTGGGCTCCTCAAGAGACCCAGTACTTC

J gene: TRBJ2-3
V gene: TRBV2
clone size: NA
D gene: TRBD2
CDR3 protein: CASRTSGRTDTQYF
CDR3 DNA: TGTGCCAGCAGGACTAGCGGCCGCACAGATACGCAGTATTTT

J gene: TRBJ2-1
V gene: TRBV7-9
clone size: NA
D gene: NA
CDR3 protein: CASSRGDPVDEQFF
CDR3 DNA: TGTGCCAGCAGCCGCGGCGACCCGGTCGATGAGCAGTTCTTC

J gene: TRBJ1-5
V gene: TRBV5-1
clone size: NA
D gene: TRBD1
CDR3 protein: CASSLTGDQPQHF
CDR3 DNA: TGCGCCAGCAGCTTGACAGGGGATCAGCCCCAGCATTTT

J gene: TRBJ1-5
V gene: TRBV19
clone size: NA
D gene: NA
CDR3 protein: CASSTLPTAWGNQPQHF
CDR3 DNA: TGTGCCAGTAGTACCCTCCCGACAGCCTGGGGCAATCAGCCCCAGCATTTT

J gene: TRBJ2-1
V gene: TRBV5-1
clone size: NA
D gene: NA
CDR3 protein: CASSFRGNEQFF
CDR3 DNA: TGCGCCAGCAGCTTCCGGGGGAATGAGCAGTTCTTC

J gene: TRBJ2-2
V gene: TRBV5-4
clone size: large
D gene: NA
CDR3 protein: CASRPSLAQAGELFF
CDR3 DNA: TGTGCCAGCAGACCCAGCCTAGCCCAGGCCGGGGAGCTGTTTTTT

J gene: TRBJ1-1
V gene: TRBV5-1
clone size: few
D gene: TRBD1
CDR3 protein: CASSGGQSNTEAFF
CDR3 DNA: TGCGCCAGCAGCGGGGGACAGTCGAACACTGAAGCTTTCTTT

J gene: TRBJ2-7
V gene: TRBV6-5
clone size: NA
D gene: TRBD2
CDR3 protein: CASNNRDLGRDGQYF
CDR3 DNA: TGTGCCAGCAACAACCGAGACCTTGGGAGGGATGGGCAGTACTTC

J gene: TRBJ1-2
V gene: TRBV28
clone size: NA
D gene: NA
CDR3 protein: CASSTDSRYGYTF
CDR3 DNA: TGTGCCAGCAGCACGGACAGCCGCTATGGCTACACCTTC

J gene: TRBJ2-5
V gene: TRBV6-6
clone size: NA
D gene: NA
CDR3 protein: CASSLYTRETQYF
CDR3 DNA: TGTGCCAGCAGTCTCTATACCCGGGAGACCCAGTACTTC